These 21 T cell receptor beta chains came from one sample sequenced in a study of T-cell reconstitution after alpha-beta-depleted transplantation in children (dated by TCRdb to the mid-2010s). Preparation of the library involved PCR. Sequencing instrument: Illumina HiSeq 2500. Molecular barcoding was employed in the preparation of TCR libraries, with unique molecular identifiers being used to normalize TCRbeta repertoire quantification. The public reads were run again by TCRdb, first through fastp at Q25 and then through MiXCR, and only productive beta chains were kept. Every CDR3 protein is listed once, alongside the most common genes and DNA of its rows. The sample table lists some 640,000 distinct CDR3 sequences, 16% of them with a count of one. The leading ten clones occupy 0.9% to 1.2% of the sample. Source: PBMCs from the stem cell graft donor, taken from the stem cell graft. These TCRs come from a human donor who donated a stem cell graft to a child with acute myeloid leukemia.

The rearrangement uses TRBV5-5 and TRBJ2-3, with 9 nucleotides matching TRBD2. Germline V gene lookup returns CDR1 SGHKS and CDR2 YYEKEE (reference sequence). The CDR3 spans 16 residues. The ends lost 4 bases at V and 11 bases at J; junction bases unmatched: 17. The CDR3 DNA follows: TGTGCCAGCAGCCAGCCGGGACTAGCAGCCTCATTCGAGCAGTATTTT. Translated, it gives CASSQPGLAASFEQYF.

This clonotype was seen ten or more times. The V gene is TRBV27, the J gene TRBJ2-2, with 8 bases aligning to TRBD2. CDR3 length equals 14 residues. Germline trimming cut 2 bases from V and 8 bases from J; bases unmatched to any gene: 4. Germline CDR1 reads MNHEY; CDR2 reads SMNVEV (reference sequence). The CDR3 DNA is TGTGCCAGCAGTTTAACGGGACTAGGGGGGGAGCTGTTTTTT. Amino acid sequence: CASSLTGLGGELFF.

This clonotype is labeled medium-sized (0.01 to 0.1%). The gene calls are TRBV12-3 or TRBV12-4 and TRBJ2-1; 9 bases are a match to TRBD1. Trimming at V came to 5 bases and at J to 7 bases, leaving 3 bases not matched to a gene. CDR3 length equals 13 residues. The CDR3 DNA reads TGTGCCAGCAGTGGTGGACAGGGGAATGAGCAGTTCTTC. Encoded protein: CASSGGQGNEQFF.

The rearrangement uses TRBV6-2 or TRBV6-3 and TRBJ1-5, with D perhaps matching TRBD1 (5 bases). Trimming shortened V by 2 bases and J by 2 bases, and 10 bases separated the two germline ends. CDR1 and CDR2 (germline): MNHEY, SVGEGT. CDR3 length: 15 amino acids. Here the CDR3 DNA reads TGTGCCAGCAGTTACCTCAGGGATGGCAATCAGCCCCAGCATTTT. This sequence encodes CASSYLRDGNQPQHF.

Many counts were recorded for this clonotype. The V call is TRBV10-3, the J call TRBJ2-4; the D call may be TRBD1 or TRBD2 (5 bases each). Per the germline V gene, CDR1 is ENHRY and CDR2 is SYGVKD. V shed 8 bases and J shed 1 base, with 21 bases lying between them. CDR3 length: 17 amino acids. CDR3 protein: CAISPTRGDGAKNIQYF. The DNA of the CDR3 is TGTGCCATCTCCCCTACTCGAGGGGATGGGGCCAAAAACATTCAGTACTTC.

This clonotype was found many times. The rearrangement links TRBV20-1 to TRBJ1-2, with 8 positions matching TRBD1. V shed 4 bases, J shed 5 bases, and the junction held 9 bases outside the gene matches. CDR3 length: 14 amino acids. Germline CDR1 DFQATT, CDR2 SNEGSKA (reference sequence). The CDR3 sequence: CSAKGQAAAYGYTF. The CDR3 region has the DNA TGCAGTGCTAAGGGACAGGCCGCTGCATATGGCTACACCTTC.

The sample holds many counts of this clonotype. This chain joins TRBV12-3 or TRBV12-4 and TRBJ2-1; TRBD1 might be the D (6 bases). Between the trimmed V and J ends, which lost 5 bases and 8 bases, there was a span of 10 bases. This CDR3 contains 12 residues. The CDR3 DNA reads as TGTGCCAGCAGTACAGGGCAACATGAGCAGTTCTTC. It translates to CASSTGQHEQFF.

There are a few counts of this clonotype. The V call is TRBV7-8, the J call TRBJ1-5, with 7 bases identical to TRBD1. The germline V gene has CDR1 SGHVS and CDR2 FQNEAQ. V shed 1 base and J 4 bases; nucleotides not matched to a gene: 10. This CDR3 is 17 amino acids long. The CDR3: CASSLGQGVGRNQPQHF. DNA of the CDR3: TGTGCCAGCAGCTTAGGACAGGGAGTTGGACGGAATCAGCCCCAGCATTTT.

This clonotype appeared many times. V usage is TRBV9 and J usage is TRBJ2-1; a possible D gene is TRBD2 (6 bases). The CDR3 has 15 amino acids. V dropped 4 bases and J dropped 3 bases, with 14 bases sitting between them. In germline, CDR1 is SGDLS, CDR2 YYNGEE. CDR3 bases: TGTGCCAGCAGCTCCCCGGGGGAGGACTACAATGAGCAGTTCTTC. It codes for CASSSPGEDYNEQFF.

The V and J genes are TRBV11-2 and TRBJ2-7, with D possibly TRBD2 on 6 matching bases. The CDR3 length is 17 residues. The germline V gene has CDR1 SGHAT and CDR2 FQNNGV. V lost 2 bases, J lost 3 bases, and 20 bases lay in between. The CDR3 nucleotides are TGTGCCAGCAGCTTAAATAACGGGGGAACCTATAACTACGAGCAGTACGTC. Protein: CASSLNNGGTYNYEQYV.

The V and J genes are TRBV5-5 and TRBJ1-2; 9 bases map to TRBD1. CDR3 length: 14 residues. CDR1 is SGHKS, CDR2 YYEKEE, per germline (reference sequence). The trim removed 4 bases at V and 2 bases at J, leaving 3 bases unmatched. In DNA form, the CDR3 reads TGTGCCAGCAGCAACGGGACAGGGAACTATGGCTACACCTTC. Translation gives CASSNGTGNYGYTF.

The V gene is TRBV12-3 or TRBV12-4, the J gene TRBJ2-2, with TRBD2 matching 11 bases. V lost 7 bases, J lost 5 bases, and 3 bases stayed unmatched. This CDR3 has 14 amino acids. In DNA form, the CDR3 reads TGTGCCAGCATAGCGGGGGGGATAACCGGGGAGCTGTTTTTT. Its protein product is CASIAGGITGELFF.

V gene TRBV7-9 combines with J gene TRBJ2-5; 9 positions match TRBD1. V shed 6 bases, J shed 5 bases, and the junction held 7 bases outside the gene matches. Germline-derived CDR1 and CDR2 are SEHNR and FQNEAQ (reference sequence). This CDR3 contains 14 residues. The CDR3: CASRRGQGLETQYF. DNA for the CDR3: TGTGCCAGCAGGCGTGGACAGGGGTTGGAGACCCAGTACTTC.

The V call is TRBV7-9, the J call TRBJ1-1; 7 bases fit TRBD1. J was trimmed by 0 bases and V by 5 bases; bases with no gene match: 9. CDR1 SEHNR and CDR2 FQNEAQ come from the germline V gene (reference sequence). The length of the CDR3 is 16 residues. In DNA form, the CDR3 reads TGTGCCAGCAGCCGGGGACAGCTTCTCATGAACACTGAAGCTTTCTTT. Protein sequence: CASSRGQLLMNTEAFF.

The genes are TRBV7-8 and TRBJ2-7, with D perhaps given as TRBD1 or TRBD2 (5 bases each). Per germline, CDR1 SGHVS and CDR2 FQNEAQ. V lost 5 bases and J lost 4, with 12 bases in between. This CDR3 is built from 13 residues. The CDR3 DNA is TGTGCCAGCAGCCCGGGGCTCCCTTACGAGCAGTACTTC. Translation gives CASSPGLPYEQYF.

The table lists this clonotype with a few counts. This rearrangement joins TRBV7-9 to TRBJ1-1; TRBD1 is a possible D gene (6 bases). CDR3 length: 14 residues. CDR1 SEHNR and CDR2 FQNEAQ come from the germline V gene (reference sequence). V lost 3 bases and J 4 bases, leaving 12 bases between the germline ends. The CDR3 DNA reads as TGTGCCAGCAGCTTCGCAGGGGAAGGCACTGAAGCTTTCTTT. Its translation: CASSFAGEGTEAFF.

This clonotype turned up a few times. This chain uses TRBV20-1 with TRBJ2-7, with 7 bases fitting TRBD2. CDR3 size: 15 residues. In germline, CDR1 is DFQATT, CDR2 SNEGSKA (reference sequence). V shed 4 bases and J 2 bases; nucleotides not matched to a gene: 11. The chain's CDR3 is CSANPSSGATYEQYF. The CDR3 nucleotides read TGCAGTGCTAACCCCTCCAGCGGGGCGACCTACGAGCAGTACTTC.

In this sample, this clonotype turned up many times. J is TRBJ2-5 and V is TRBV29-1; D may be TRBD1 (6 bases). CDR1 SQVTM and CDR2 ANQGSEA come from the germline V gene. The CDR3 has 13 residues. Trimming took off 3 bases at V and 4 bases at J, with 12 bases between the two ends. In nucleotides, the CDR3 is TGCAGCGTTGATGCAGGGGATGGAGAGACCCAGTACTTC. This sequence encodes CSVDAGDGETQYF. The whole variable domain, remainder taken from reference TRBV29-1 and TRBJ2-5, is SAVISQKPSRDICQRGTSLTIQCQVDSQVTMMFWYRQQPGQSLTLIATANQGSEATYESGFVIDKFPISRPNLTFSTLTVSNMSPEDSSIYLCSVDAGDGETQYFGPGTRLLVL.

Remarks on this clonotype: At one boundary the junction diverges from the germline segment, which might be a read error. The CDR3 reads CANSRGSEAFF. In DNA form, the CDR3 reads TGTGCCAACAGTCGAGGCAGTGAAGCTTTCTTT. V and J are TRBV24-1 and TRBJ1-1; D gene unclear. Germline loops: CDR1 KGHDR, CDR2 SFDVKD. The CDR3 runs to 11 residues.

V and J are TRBV5-1 and TRBJ2-4; the match to TRBD2 covers 9 bases. CDR1 is SGHRS, CDR2 YFSETQ, per germline. CDR3 size: 16 residues. J was trimmed by 1 base and V by 4 bases; bases with no gene match: 6. In nucleotides, the CDR3 is TGCGCCAGCAGCCCGGCGGGGGGGCCCGCCAAAAACATTCAGTACTTC. Translation gives CASSPAGGPAKNIQYF.

The sample holds a few counts of this clonotype. The chain combines TRBV12-3 or TRBV12-4 with TRBJ2-3; a weak D match, TRBD1 (6 bases). This CDR3 comprises 15 residues. V was trimmed by 6 bases and J by 0 bases, leaving 13 bases between them. CDR3 amino acids: CASSLGTPSTDTQYF. The CDR3 DNA reads as TGTGCCAGCAGCCTCGGGACACCAAGCACAGATACGCAGTATTTT.